These T cell receptor beta chains were read from a single sample in a study of OX40 agonist ivuxolimab in advanced cancers. Data came from immunoSEQ multiplex PCR; TCRdb stores just in-frame clones and leaves some out. This table holds about 43,000 clones, approximately 83% found once. Sequenced material: CD4+ or CD8+ T cells sorted from blood, taken in a trial of the OX40 agonist ivuxolimab. The origin of the receptors is an adult with an advanced solid tumor such as melanoma, head and neck, liver or kidney cancer. Both conserved end residues are part of each CDR3. Each record gives: V gene, D gene, J gene, clone size, CDR3 DNA, CDR3 protein. A D gene is named only where the DNA matches it firmly. A row's size may be missing; if present it is once, few, many or a size class.

v_gene: TRBV27; d_gene: TRBD1; j_gene: TRBJ2-7; abundance: -; CDR3nt: TGTGCCAGCAGTCAGCCGGGACAGGGTCGGAACGAGCAGTACTTC; CDR3aa: CASSQPGQGRNEQYF
v_gene: TRBV18; d_gene: -; j_gene: TRBJ2-7; abundance: -; CDR3nt: TGTGCCAGCTCACCTGTGGGAGCCTACGAGCAGTACTTC; CDR3aa: CASSPVGAYEQYF
v_gene: TRBV6-5; d_gene: TRBD2; j_gene: TRBJ2-3; abundance: -; CDR3nt: TGTGCCAGCAGTTACTCGAGAAGCGGGGGCACAGATACGCAGTATTTT; CDR3aa: CASSYSRSGGTDTQYF
v_gene: TRBV2; d_gene: -; j_gene: TRBJ2-3; abundance: -; CDR3nt: TGTGCCAACAGTCGACAGTTAACAGATACGCAGTATTTT; CDR3aa: CANSRQLTDTQYF
v_gene: TRBV5-1; d_gene: -; j_gene: TRBJ1-1; abundance: -; CDR3nt: TGCGCCAGCAGCTTTCAGCAACAGAACACTGAAGCTTTCTTT; CDR3aa: CASSFQQQNTEAFF
v_gene: TRBV11-2; d_gene: -; j_gene: TRBJ1-1; abundance: few; CDR3nt: TGTGCCAGCAGCTTTCTTGCGGGGTTTACTGAAGCTTTCTTT; CDR3aa: CASSFLAGFTEAFF
v_gene: TRBV18; d_gene: -; j_gene: TRBJ1-4; abundance: -; CDR3nt: TGTGCCAGCTCACCAGGACAGAGAACCACAACTAATGAAAAACTGTTTTTT; CDR3aa: CASSPGQRTTTNEKLFF
v_gene: TRBV13; d_gene: TRBD2; j_gene: TRBJ2-2; abundance: -; CDR3nt: TGTGCCAGCAGCTCAGCGGGGGGGCGGAACACCGGGGAGCTGTTTTTT; CDR3aa: CASSSAGGRNTGELFF
v_gene: TRBV29-1; d_gene: -; j_gene: TRBJ2-1; abundance: -; CDR3nt: TGCAGCGTCGCCCGACGGTACAATGAGCAGTTCTTC; CDR3aa: CSVARRYNEQFF
v_gene: TRBV18; d_gene: -; j_gene: TRBJ2-4; abundance: -; CDR3nt: TGTGCCAGCTCACTTGGTCCCATAGCCAAAAACATTCAGTACTTC; CDR3aa: CASSLGPIAKNIQYF
v_gene: TRBV6-5; d_gene: -; j_gene: TRBJ2-2; abundance: -; CDR3nt: TGTGCCAGTTGGGACCGGGACCGGAACACCGGGGAGCTGTTTTTT; CDR3aa: CASWDRDRNTGELFF
v_gene: TRBV10-3; d_gene: -; j_gene: TRBJ2-3; abundance: -; CDR3nt: TGTGCCATCAGTGATCGGGAGAACCCAGATACGCAGTATTTT; CDR3aa: CAISDRENPDTQYF
v_gene: TRBV6-5; d_gene: -; j_gene: TRBJ2-2; abundance: -; CDR3nt: TGTGCCAGCAGCCGGTCTCAGGCCGGGGAGCTGTTTTTT; CDR3aa: CASSRSQAGELFF
v_gene: TRBV18; d_gene: -; j_gene: TRBJ1-6; abundance: few; CDR3nt: TGTGCCAGCTCACCCCGGGCCTTTGGGGGTTCACCCCTCCACTTT; CDR3aa: CASSPRAFGGSPLHF
v_gene: TRBV6-4; d_gene: -; j_gene: TRBJ2-3; abundance: -; CDR3nt: TGTGCCAGCAGTGAAGGAACAGCTTACACAGATACGCAGTATTTT; CDR3aa: CASSEGTAYTDTQYF
v_gene: TRBV6-5; d_gene: -; j_gene: TRBJ2-5; abundance: -; CDR3nt: TGTGCCAGCAGTTCGGGACACCCCGGCCAAGAGACCCAGTACTTC; CDR3aa: CASSSGHPGQETQYF